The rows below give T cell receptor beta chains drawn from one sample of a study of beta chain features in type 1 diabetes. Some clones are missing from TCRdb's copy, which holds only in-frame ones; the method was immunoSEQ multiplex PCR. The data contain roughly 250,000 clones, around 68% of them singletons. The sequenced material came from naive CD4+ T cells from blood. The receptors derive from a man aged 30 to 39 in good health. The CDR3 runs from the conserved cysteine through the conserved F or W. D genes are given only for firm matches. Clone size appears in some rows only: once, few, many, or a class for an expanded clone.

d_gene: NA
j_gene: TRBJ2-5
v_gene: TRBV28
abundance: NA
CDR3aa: CASSLAGRQETQYF
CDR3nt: TGTGCCAGCAGTTTAGCAGGGAGGCAAGAGACCCAGTACTTC

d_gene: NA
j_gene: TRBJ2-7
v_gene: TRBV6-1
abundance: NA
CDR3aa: CASSVERAYEQYF
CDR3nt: TGTGCCAGCAGCGTCGAGCGGGCGTACGAGCAGTACTTC

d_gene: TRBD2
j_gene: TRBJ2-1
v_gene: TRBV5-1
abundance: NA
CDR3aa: CASSFGTSGSNEQFF
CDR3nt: TGCGCCAGCAGCTTTGGGACTAGCGGAAGTAATGAGCAGTTCTTC

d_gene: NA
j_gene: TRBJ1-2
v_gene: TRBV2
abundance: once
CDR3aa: CASSEEGFGSHYTF
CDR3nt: TGTGCCAGCAGTGAAGAGGGTTTCGGTTCTCACTACACCTTC

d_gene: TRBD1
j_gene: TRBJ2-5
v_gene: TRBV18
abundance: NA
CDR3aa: CASSPTGEETQYF
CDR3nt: TGTGCCAGCTCACCGACAGGGGAAGAGACCCAGTACTTC

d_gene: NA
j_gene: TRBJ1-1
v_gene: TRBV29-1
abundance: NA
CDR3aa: CSVHSPGSNTEAFF
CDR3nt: TGCAGCGTCCATTCCCCGGGAAGTAACACTGAAGCTTTCTTT

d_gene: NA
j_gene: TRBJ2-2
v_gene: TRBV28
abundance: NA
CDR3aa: CASRTYRDGELFF
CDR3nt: TGTGCCAGCAGAACCTACAGGGACGGGGAGCTGTTTTTT

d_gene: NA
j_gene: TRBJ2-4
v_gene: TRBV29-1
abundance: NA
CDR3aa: CSVRGLAKNIQYF
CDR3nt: TGCAGCGTTCGGGGCTTAGCCAAAAACATTCAGTACTTC

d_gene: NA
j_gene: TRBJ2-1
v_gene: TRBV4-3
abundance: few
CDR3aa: CASSQVAGGEQFF
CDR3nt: TGCGCCAGCAGCCAAGTGGCGGGCGGTGAGCAGTTCTTC

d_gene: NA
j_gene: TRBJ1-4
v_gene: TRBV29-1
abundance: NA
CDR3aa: CSVRPIPNEKLFF
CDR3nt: TGCAGCGTCAGACCGATACCTAATGAAAAACTGTTTTTT

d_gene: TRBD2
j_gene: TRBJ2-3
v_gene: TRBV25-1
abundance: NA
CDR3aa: CASSETSPDTQYF
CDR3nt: TGTGCCAGCAGTGAGACTAGCCCAGATACGCAGTATTTT

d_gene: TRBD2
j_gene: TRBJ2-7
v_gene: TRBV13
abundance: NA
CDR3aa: CASSSLAGGTYEQYF
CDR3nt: TGTGCCAGCAGCTCACTAGCGGGAGGAACCTACGAGCAGTACTTC

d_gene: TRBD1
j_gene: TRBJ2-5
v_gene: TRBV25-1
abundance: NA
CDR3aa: CARSHWTGAQETQYF
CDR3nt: TGTGCCCGCAGTCACTGGACAGGGGCTCAAGAGACCCAGTACTTC

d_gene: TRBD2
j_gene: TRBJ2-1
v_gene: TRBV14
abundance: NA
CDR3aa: CASSLSGTSGGHEQFF
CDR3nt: TGTGCCAGCAGCCTCTCCGGGACTAGCGGGGGACATGAGCAGTTCTTC

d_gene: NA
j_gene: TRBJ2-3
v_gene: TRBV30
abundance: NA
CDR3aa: CAWSPGGLTDTQYF
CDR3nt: TGTGCCTGGAGCCCAGGCGGATTGACAGATACGCAGTATTTT

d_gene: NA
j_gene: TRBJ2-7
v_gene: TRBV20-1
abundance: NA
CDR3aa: CSATPSYEQYF
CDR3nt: TGCAGTGCTACTCCCTCCTACGAGCAGTACTTC

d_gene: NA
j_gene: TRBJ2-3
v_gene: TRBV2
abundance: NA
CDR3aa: CVWRAVDTQYF
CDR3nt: TGTGTTTGGAGGGCGGTAGATACGCAGTATTTT

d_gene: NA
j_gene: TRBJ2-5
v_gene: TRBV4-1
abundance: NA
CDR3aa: CASSQGPQAKETQYF
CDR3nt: TGCGCCAGCAGCCAAGGTCCACAAGCGAAAGAGACCCAGTACTTC

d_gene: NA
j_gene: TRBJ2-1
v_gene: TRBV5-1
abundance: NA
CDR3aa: CASSLGATGNYNEQFF
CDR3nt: TGCGCCAGCAGCTTGGGAGCTACAGGGAATTACAATGAGCAGTTCTTC

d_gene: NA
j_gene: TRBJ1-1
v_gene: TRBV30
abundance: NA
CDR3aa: CAWSPPDRNTEAFF
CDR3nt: TGTGCCTGGAGTCCCCCGGACCGCAACACTGAAGCTTTCTTT

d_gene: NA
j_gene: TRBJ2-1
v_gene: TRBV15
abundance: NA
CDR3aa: CATSRHSSYNEQFF
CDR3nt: TGTGCCACCAGCAGACACAGCTCCTACAATGAGCAGTTCTTC

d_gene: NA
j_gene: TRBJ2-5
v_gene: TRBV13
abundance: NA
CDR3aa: CASSLWGSGETQYF
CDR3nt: TGTGCCAGCAGCTTATGGGGATCCGGAGAGACCCAGTACTTC

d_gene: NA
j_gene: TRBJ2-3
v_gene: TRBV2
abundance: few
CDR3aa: CASRRGSDTQYF
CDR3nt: TGTGCCAGCAGGAGGGGGTCAGATACGCAGTATTTT

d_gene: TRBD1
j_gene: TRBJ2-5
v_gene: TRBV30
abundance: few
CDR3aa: CACSRQGKETQYF
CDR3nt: TGTGCCTGCTCCCGACAGGGTAAAGAGACCCAGTACTTC

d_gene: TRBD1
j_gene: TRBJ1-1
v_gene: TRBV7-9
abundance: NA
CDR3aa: CASSFRQGMNTEAFF
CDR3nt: TGTGCCAGCAGCTTTAGACAGGGCATGAACACTGAAGCTTTCTTT

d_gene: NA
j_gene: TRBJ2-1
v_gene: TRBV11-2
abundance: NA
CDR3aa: CASLGGPGSSYNEQFF
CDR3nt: TGTGCCAGCCTGGGGGGGCCGGGTAGCTCCTACAATGAGCAGTTCTTC

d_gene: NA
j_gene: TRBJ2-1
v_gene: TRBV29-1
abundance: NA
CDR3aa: CSALIRSYNEQFF
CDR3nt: TGCAGCGCCCTAATCCGCTCCTACAATGAGCAGTTCTTC

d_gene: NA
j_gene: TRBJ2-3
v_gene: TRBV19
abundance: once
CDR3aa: CASQWDRYTDTQYF
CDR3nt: TGTGCCAGCCAATGGGACCGATACACAGATACGCAGTATTTT

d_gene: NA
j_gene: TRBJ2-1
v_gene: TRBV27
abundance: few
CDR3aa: CATAGHYSYNEQFF
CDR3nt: TGTGCCACCGCGGGACACTACTCCTACAATGAGCAGTTCTTC

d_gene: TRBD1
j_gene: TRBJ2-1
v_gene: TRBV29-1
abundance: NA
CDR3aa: CSVQGAREQFF
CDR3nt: TGCAGCGTCCAGGGGGCGCGGGAGCAGTTCTTC

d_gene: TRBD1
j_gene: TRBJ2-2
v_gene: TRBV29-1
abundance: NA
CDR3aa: CSVEGQGNRELFF
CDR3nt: TGCAGCGTTGAAGGACAGGGTAACAGGGAGCTGTTTTTT

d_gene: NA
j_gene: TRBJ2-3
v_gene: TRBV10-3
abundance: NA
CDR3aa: CAIRFRGTDTQYF
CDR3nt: TGTGCCATCAGATTCCGGGGCACAGATACGCAGTATTTT

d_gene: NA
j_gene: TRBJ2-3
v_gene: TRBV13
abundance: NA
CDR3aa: CASSARTARTDTQYF
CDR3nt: TGTGCCAGCAGCGCTCGAACCGCGCGGACAGATACGCAGTATTTT

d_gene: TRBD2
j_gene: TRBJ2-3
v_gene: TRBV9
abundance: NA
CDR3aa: CASSLTGTSGKFTDTQYF
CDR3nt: TGTGCCAGCAGCTTAACCGGGACTAGCGGGAAGTTTACAGATACGCAGTATTTT

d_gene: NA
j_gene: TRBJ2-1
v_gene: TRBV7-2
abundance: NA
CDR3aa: CASSPGHYNEQFF
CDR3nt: TGTGCCAGCAGCCCCGGACACTACAATGAGCAGTTCTTC

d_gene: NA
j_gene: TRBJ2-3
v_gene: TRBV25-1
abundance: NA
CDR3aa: CASSESSSTDTQYF
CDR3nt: TGTGCCAGCAGTGAGAGCAGTAGCACAGATACGCAGTATTTT

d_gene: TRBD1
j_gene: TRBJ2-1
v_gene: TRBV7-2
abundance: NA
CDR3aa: CASSSRTGSYNEQFF
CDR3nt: TGTGCCAGCAGCTCACGGACAGGATCCTACAATGAGCAGTTCTTC

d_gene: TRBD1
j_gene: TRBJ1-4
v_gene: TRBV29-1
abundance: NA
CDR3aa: CSVQGQGLEKLFF
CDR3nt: TGCAGCGTACAGGGACAGGGACTTGAAAAACTGTTTTTT